These 6 T cell receptor beta chains came from one sample sequenced in a study of graft-versus-host responses after intestinal transplantation. Their antigens are not known. Sequencing was performed with immunoSEQ multiplex PCR; in TCRdb, only in-frame clones are kept and a portion is missing. The top ten clones hold around 3.3% of a sample with 90,000 to 150,000 clones, 85% to 95% of them seen once. The sequencing here drew on unstimulated CD8+ T cells sorted from spleen or lymph node cells, taken before intestinal transplant. All receptors derive from a human donor who received an intestinal transplant.

This chain joins TRBV4-1 and TRBJ2-5, with TRBD1 as a possible D gene (5 bases). Gene TRBJ2-7 matches the end of the DNA better, so the J call may be wrong. Germline V gene lookup returns CDR1 MGHRA and CDR2 YSYEKL. The CDR3 extends over 15 amino acids. DNA for the CDR3: TGCGCCAGCAGCCAAGAGAGGACATCTCCCTACGAGCAGTACTTC. Translated, it gives CASSQERTSPYEQYF.

The chain joins TRBV28 to TRBJ2-5; 7 bases match TRBD1. The closer fit of TRBJ2-7 to the DNA end suggests the J call may be wrong. The CDR3 sequence is 12 residues long. Germline lookup yields CDR1 MDHEN and CDR2 SYDVKM. CDR3 protein: CASSPGGYEQYF. CDR3 sequence (DNA): TGTGCCAGCAGTCCAGGGGGCTACGAGCAGTACTTC.

This chain connects TRBV19 to TRBJ2-7; 8 nucleotides align to TRBD2. J lost 1 base, V lost 1 base, and 3 bases had no gene match. Germline CDR1 reads LNHDA; CDR2 reads SQIVND (reference sequence). The CDR3 runs to 15 residues. The CDR3 DNA is TGTGCCAGTAGTATAGCGGGGGGGGAATCCTACGAGCAGTACTTC. Amino acid sequence: CASSIAGGESYEQYF.

The gene calls are TRBV30 and TRBJ1-1, with D possibly matching TRBD1 (6 bases). The V and J ends lost 4 bases and 4 bases respectively, with 16 bases between them. The CDR3 covers 14 residues. The germline V gene encodes CDR1 GTSNPN and CDR2 SVGIG (reference sequence). CDR3 amino acids: CAWKRGVWGTEAFF. The CDR3 region has the DNA TGTGCCTGGAAAAGGGGGGTTTGGGGCACTGAAGCTTTCTTT.

The chain recombines TRBV19 with TRBJ1-5; D gene ambiguous. The CDR3 has 14 residues. CDR1 and CDR2 (germline): LNHDA, SQIVND (reference sequence). Deletions cut 7 bases from V and 0 bases from J, with 10 bases between. Written as DNA, the CDR3 is TGTGCCAGTACCCGGACGGATAGCAATCAGCCCCAGCATTTT. Translated, it gives CASTRTDSNQPQHF.

The chain is built from TRBV21-1 and TRBJ1-5. TRBV21-1 is given as a pseudogene. This CDR3 is built from 13 residues. The CDR3 bases are TGTGCCAGCAGTGCGACTGGCAATCAGCCCCAGCATTTT. It translates to CASSATGNQPQHF.